The TCR beta chain under discussion was sequenced for a study of T cell repertoires in cytomegalovirus infection. In regard to this clonotype: The antigen is not known.

From the reads, TCRdb called clonotypes with MiXCR, one entry per CDR3 protein. The data hold around 750,000 distinct CDR3 sequences, with approximately 29% observed a single time. Germline V gene sequence: CDR1 SGHVS, CDR2 FNYEAQ. V gave up 5 bases and J gave up 5 bases, with 12 bases separating them. This CDR3 is 13 amino acids long. The TCR sequence derives from a human donor in good health (CMV status not recorded). Some clones in this sample may be carry-over from other donors' samples. The input for sequencing was cultured CD8+ T cells from PBMCs, taken from culture after CMV antigen stimulation. The chain employs TRBV7-6 and TRBJ1-1; possible D gene TRBD1, 5 bases. The CDR3 DNA follows: TGTGCCAGCAGCATAACCAGGGCTACTGAAGCTTTCTTT. Translating it yields CASSITRATEAFF.